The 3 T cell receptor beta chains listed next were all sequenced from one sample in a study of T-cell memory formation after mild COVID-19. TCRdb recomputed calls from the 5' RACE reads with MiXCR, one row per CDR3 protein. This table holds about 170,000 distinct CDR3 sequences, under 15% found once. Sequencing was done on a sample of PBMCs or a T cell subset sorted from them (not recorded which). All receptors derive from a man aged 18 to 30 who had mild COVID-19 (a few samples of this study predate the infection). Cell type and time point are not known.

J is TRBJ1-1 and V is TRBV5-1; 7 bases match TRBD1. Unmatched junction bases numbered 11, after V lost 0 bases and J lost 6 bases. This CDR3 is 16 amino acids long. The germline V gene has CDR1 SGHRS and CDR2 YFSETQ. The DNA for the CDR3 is TGCGCCAGCAGCTTGGCCTTAGGAGACAGGGAGGCTGAAGCTTTCTTT. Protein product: CASSLALGDREAEAFF. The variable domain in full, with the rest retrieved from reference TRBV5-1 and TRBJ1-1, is KAGVTQTPRYLIKTRGQQVTLSCSPISGHRSVSWYQQTPGQGLQFLFEYFSETQRNKGNFPGRFSGRQFSNSRSEMNVSTLELGDSALYLCASSLALGDREAEAFFGQGTRLTVV.

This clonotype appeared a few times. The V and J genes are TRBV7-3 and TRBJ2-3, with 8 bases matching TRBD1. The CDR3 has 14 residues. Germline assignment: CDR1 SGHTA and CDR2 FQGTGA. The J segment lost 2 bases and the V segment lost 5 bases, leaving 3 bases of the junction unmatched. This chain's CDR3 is CASSPTGVTDTQYF. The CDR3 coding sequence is TGTGCCAGCAGCCCGACAGGGGTCACAGATACGCAGTATTTT.

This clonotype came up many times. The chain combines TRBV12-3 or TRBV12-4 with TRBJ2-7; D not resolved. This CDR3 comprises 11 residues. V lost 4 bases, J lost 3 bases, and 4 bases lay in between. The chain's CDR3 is CASSYRYEQYF. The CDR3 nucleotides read TGTGCCAGCAGTTACCGCTACGAGCAGTACTTC.